A single sample gave rise to the 13 T cell receptor beta chains below, sequenced in a study of shared clonotypes between healthy human individuals. Repertoires were generated with immunoSEQ multiplex PCR, while TCRdb's copy carries only in-frame clones and drops some. The sample shows more than 1 million clones, 78% of them seen only once. The specimen was memory CD4+ T cells from PBMCs. As for subset: CD45RA-negative fraction. Source of these receptors: a man in his late teens or twenties in good health. Some clones in this sample may be carry-over from other donors' samples.

Of note for this clone: The same CDR3 is also encoded by other DNA sequences in this sample. The J gene is TRBJ2-1, the V gene TRBV7-3; D call uncertain. The CDR3 has 12 residues. Germline V gene sequence: CDR1 SGHTA, CDR2 FQGTGA. V lost 2 bases, J lost 8 bases, and 7 bases lay in between. CDR3 sequence (DNA): TGTGCCAGCAGCTTAGACGGCTATGAGCAGTTCTTC. Its translation is CASSLDGYEQFF.

About this clone: A much more abundant neighbour one base away suggests this may be a read error. This sample also contains other DNA sequences that code for the same CDR3. The chain uses TRBV11-3 and TRBJ2-1; D is unresolved. Per germline, CDR1 SGHNT and CDR2 YENEEA. V dropped 5 bases and J dropped 7 bases, with 6 bases sitting between them. The CDR3 is 11 residues long. The CDR3 region is CASSVGNEQFF. CDR3 nucleotide sequence: TGTGCCAGCAGCGTAGGGAATGAGCAGTTCTTC.

The chain links TRBV28 to TRBJ2-3; 7 bases are shared with TRBD2. The CDR3 has 14 amino acids. Trimming at V came to 6 bases and at J to 0 bases, leaving 3 bases not matched to a gene. The germline V gene has CDR1 MDHEN and CDR2 SYDVKM. The CDR3 DNA sequence: TGTGCCAGCAGAATAGCGGGTAGCACAGATACGCAGTATTTT. It translates to CASRIAGSTDTQYF.

The chain has TRBV18 and TRBJ2-5; the D is unclear. From germline, CDR1 is KGHSH and CDR2 LQKENI. This CDR3 has 14 amino acids. With 0 bases removed from V and 4 bases from J, the gap between germline ends came to 9 bases. The CDR3 spells CASSPPGALETQYF. CDR3 coding DNA: TGTGCCAGCTCACCACCTGGAGCTCTAGAGACCCAGTACTTC.

The chain links TRBV28 to TRBJ1-2; 11 bases align to TRBD1. CDR3 length: 14 residues. In germline, CDR1 is MDHEN, CDR2 SYDVKM. With 11 bases clipped from V and 5 bases from J, the junction kept 10 bases outside the gene matches. CDR3 residues: CAGGQGAIGYGYTF. DNA of the CDR3: TGTGCCGGAGGACAGGGGGCGATAGGATATGGCTACACCTTC.

This chain connects TRBV9 to TRBJ2-7, with 10 bases identical to TRBD1. The CDR3 totals 15 residues. Germline V gene lookup returns CDR1 SGDLS and CDR2 YYNGEE. The junction had 8 bases not matched to a gene; V was cut back by 4 bases and J by 4 bases. This chain's CDR3 is CASSPGQGVSYEQYF. DNA of the CDR3: TGTGCCAGCAGCCCCGGACAGGGGGTTAGTTACGAGCAGTACTTC.

The J gene is TRBJ1-2, the V gene TRBV10-3, with 8 bases identical to TRBD1. Germline trimming cut 1 base from V and 6 bases from J; bases unmatched to any gene: 7. Germline loops: CDR1 ENHRY, CDR2 SYGVKD. CDR3 size: 15 residues. The CDR3 region has the DNA TGTGCCATCAGTGAGTTTCCGGGACAGGTAAATGGCTACACCTTC. It is translated as CAISEFPGQVNGYTF.

This clone appeared a single time. This chain joins TRBV6-5 and TRBJ1-2, with 7 bases matching TRBD1. CDR1 and CDR2 from the germline V gene are MNHEY and SVGAGI. Trimming took 4 bases from V and 8 from J; bases not matched to a gene: 16. The CDR3 is 16 amino acids. The CDR3 here is CASSFGWTGSNWGYTF. The CDR3 DNA follows: TGTGCCAGCAGTTTCGGATGGACAGGATCCAACTGGGGCTACACCTTC.

The J gene is TRBJ2-4, the V gene TRBV13, with 8 nucleotides matching TRBD1. In germline, CDR1 is PRHDT, CDR2 FYEKMQ (reference sequence). V shed 9 bases, J shed 0 bases, and the junction held 7 bases outside the gene matches. The CDR3 covers 15 residues. The CDR3 DNA sequence: TGTGCCAGTTCTGACAGGGGAGCAGCCAAAAACATTCAGTACTTC. Amino acids: CASSDRGAAKNIQYF.

The chain combines TRBV28 with TRBJ2-1; 10 positions agree with TRBD1. This CDR3 comprises 16 residues. The V gene's germline CDR1 is MDHEN and CDR2 SYDVKM. V lost 7 bases, J lost 5 bases, and 11 bases stayed unmatched. The CDR3 bases are TGTGCCAGCACGGTAAGACAGGGGGCGCTCGACAATGAGCAGTTCTTC. It yields the protein CASTVRQGALDNEQFF.

The chain recombines TRBV7-6 with TRBJ2-5; TRBD1 matches 8 bases. CDR1 and CDR2 from the germline V gene are SGHVS and FNYEAQ. The CDR3 covers 18 residues. Germline trimming cut 5 bases from V and 1 base from J; bases unmatched to any gene: 15. CDR3 coding DNA: TGTGCCAGCAGCCCTAGGGGCAGGGGGCCGGCACTCCAAGAGACCCAGTACTTC. This gives the protein CASSPRGRGPALQETQYF.

The chain links TRBV6-5 to TRBJ2-3; D not resolved. CDR1 and CDR2 (germline): MNHEY, SVGAGI. The V and J ends lost 6 bases and 3 bases respectively, with 7 bases between them. The CDR3 totals 12 residues. The CDR3 DNA follows: TGTGCCAGCAGGGAGCGAACAGATACGCAGTATTTT. This gives the protein CASRERTDTQYF.

This clone was found once. This rearrangement joins TRBV7-9 to TRBJ2-1; the D gene is possibly TRBD2 (6 bases). V dropped 5 bases and J dropped 0 bases, with 8 bases sitting between them. Germline V gives CDR1 SEHNR, CDR2 FQNEAQ (reference sequence). The CDR3 sequence is 14 residues long. The CDR3, as DNA: TGTGCCAGCAGCGGGAGGAGCTCCTACAATGAGCAGTTCTTC. This sequence encodes CASSGRSSYNEQFF. Full variable domain (rest looked up from reference TRBV7-9 and TRBJ2-1): DTGVSQNPRHKITKRGQNVTFRCDPISEHNRLYWYRQTLGQGPEFLTYFQNEAQLEKSRLLSDRFSAERPKGSFSTLEIQRTEQGDSAMYLCASSGRSSYNEQFFGPGTRLTVL.